One and the same sample provided the 21 T cell receptor beta chains below, sequenced in a study of cytomegalovirus exposure and HLA in healthy donors. PCR used 60 Vbeta primers and 13 Jbeta primers. TCRdb's table, derived via immunoSEQ multiplex PCR, lists solely in-frame clones and lacks some. Of about 200,000 clones detected, roughly 77% appear once; the ten largest clones hold around 0.42%. Sequenced sample: PBMCs. Every receptor here comes from a male donor in good health and CMV-seropositive.

This chain links TRBV19 with TRBJ2-5, with D possibly being TRBD1 (6 bases). The ends were cut back, 3 bases at V and 4 bases at J, with 12 bases in the middle. Germline V gene lookup returns CDR1 LNHDA and CDR2 SQIVND (reference sequence). This CDR3 spans 14 amino acids. CDR3 coding DNA: TGTGCCAGTAGTATGGGGGCCTCTGGAGAGACCCAGTACTTC. Protein: CASSMGASGETQYF.

This rearrangement joins TRBV5-6 to TRBJ2-3; TRBD1 is a possible D gene (6 bases). CDR1 and CDR2 from the germline V gene are SGHDT and YYEEEE. V lost 0 bases and J 0 bases, leaving 11 bases between the germline ends. The CDR3 contains 16 residues. CDR3 amino acids: CASSLAYRVSTDTQYF. The CDR3 DNA sequence: TGTGCCAGCAGCTTGGCCTACAGGGTGAGCACAGATACGCAGTATTTT. Combining the CDR3 with reference TRBV5-6 and TRBJ2-3 gives the whole variable domain DAGVTQSPTHLIKTRGQQVTLRCSPKSGHDTVSWYQQALGQGPQFIFQYYEEEERQRGNFPDRFSGHQFPNYSSELNVNALLLGDSALYLCASSLAYRVSTDTQYFGPGTRLTVL.

The chain uses TRBV18 and TRBJ2-1; 8 bases fit TRBD2. The germline gives CDR1 KGHSH, CDR2 LQKENI. J was trimmed by 6 bases and V by 3 bases; bases with no gene match: 16. This CDR3 contains 18 residues. The CDR3 loop reads CASSPGSSGGRFPNEQFF. As DNA, the CDR3 is TGTGCCAGCTCACCTGGGAGCAGCGGCGGGAGGTTCCCCAATGAGCAGTTCTTC.

This chain uses TRBV10-1 with TRBJ2-1, with TRBD1 as a possible D gene (5 bases). The CDR3 totals 13 residues. Trimming stripped 0 bases from V and 14 bases from J, with 14 bases between. In germline, CDR1 is WNHNN, CDR2 SYGVQD (reference sequence). This CDR3 is CASSESQGGWEFF. The CDR3 region has the DNA TGCGCCAGCAGTGAGTCCCAGGGCGGTTGGGAGTTCTTC.

V is TRBV15 and J is TRBJ2-7, with a possible D match to TRBD2 (6 bases). Germline loops: CDR1 LNHNV, CDR2 YYDKDF (reference sequence). The length of the CDR3 is 19 residues. V was shortened by 0 bases and J by 0 bases, with 21 bases between the two germline ends. DNA of the CDR3: TGTGCCACCAGCAGAGACCTGACAGAGATTAGCGGATACTCCTACGAGCAGTACTTC. Its translation: CATSRDLTEISGYSYEQYF.

The gene calls are TRBV9 and TRBJ2-3; TRBD2 is a possible D gene (6 bases). In germline, CDR1 is SGDLS, CDR2 YYNGEE. This CDR3 contains 16 residues. V was pared by 2 bases and J by 2 bases, with 15 bases between. CDR3 protein: CASSVTSLADTDTQYF. CDR3 sequence (DNA): TGTGCCAGCAGCGTCACGTCGTTAGCGGACACAGATACGCAGTATTTT.

This clone was counted between two and nine times. V usage is TRBV7-3 and J usage is TRBJ2-1; 8 bases are shared with TRBD2. This CDR3 is 15 amino acids long. Germline-derived CDR1 and CDR2 are SGHTA and FQGTGA. V lost 5 bases to trimming and J lost 0 bases; unmatched junction nucleotides: 3. In nucleotides, the CDR3 is TGTGCCAGCAGCACAAGCGGGAGCTCCTACAATGAGCAGTTCTTC. This codes for CASSTSGSSYNEQFF.

The V gene is TRBV7-3, the J gene TRBJ2-1, with TRBD2 identical over 8 bases. After removal of 5 bases from V and 7 bases from J, the junction contained 10 bases not matched to a gene. CDR1 is SGHTA and CDR2 is FQGTGA in the germline V gene. The CDR3 sequence is 15 residues long. The CDR3 reads CASSIPGGAGNEQFF. As DNA, the CDR3 is TGTGCCAGCAGCATACCGGGGGGGGCGGGGAATGAGCAGTTCTTC.

The chain is built from TRBV11-2 and TRBJ1-5, with D tentatively TRBD1 (5 bases). Germline V lookup: CDR1 SGHAT, CDR2 FQNNGV. V lost 5 bases, J lost 9 bases, and 17 bases lay in between. The CDR3 spans 14 residues. The CDR3 spells CASSLQVTKGPQHF. The CDR3 nucleotides are TGTGCCAGCAGCCTACAGGTAACGAAAGGGCCCCAGCATTTT.

CDR3 nucleotides: TGTGCCAGCAGTTCCCGTTCGGGACAGGGAAGCCTACAGCAGTACTTC. It yields the protein CASSSRSGQGSLQQYF. This rearrangement joins TRBV27 to TRBJ2-7, with 9 bases lining up with TRBD1. CDR3 length: 16 residues. Germline assignment: CDR1 MNHEY and CDR2 SMNVEV (reference sequence). V gave up 4 bases and J gave up 8 bases; unmatched junction bases: 15.

The chain employs TRBV9 and TRBJ2-3, with TRBD1 identical over 10 bases. V was pared by 4 bases and J by 2 bases, with 4 bases of the junction left unmatched. Germline V gene lookup returns CDR1 SGDLS and CDR2 YYNGEE. The CDR3 consists of 15 residues. CDR3 loop: CASSTRQGATDTQYF. Here the CDR3 DNA reads TGTGCCAGCAGCACCCGACAGGGGGCCACAGATACGCAGTATTTT.

The rearrangement links TRBV10-1 to TRBJ2-7; 9 nucleotides align to TRBD1. This CDR3 is built from 18 residues. V shed 0 bases and J 3 bases; nucleotides not matched to a gene: 12. Germline V gene lookup returns CDR1 WNHNN and CDR2 SYGVQD (reference sequence). The CDR3 DNA follows: TGCGCCAGCAGTGAGTCAATATTTCCGGGACAGGGAGGCTACGAGCAGTACTTC. Its translation is CASSESIFPGQGGYEQYF.

The V and J genes are TRBV6-1 and TRBJ1-1, with D uncertain. V was pared by 8 bases and J by 4 bases, with 14 bases between. Looked up from germline, CDR1 is MNHNS and CDR2 is SASEGT. The CDR3 runs 13 residues. The CDR3 bases are TGTGCCAGCCACTTCAGAGGAGGCACTGAAGCTTTCTTT. Translated: CASHFRGGTEAFF.

The rearrangement joins TRBV6-1 to TRBJ1-2; 8 nucleotides align to TRBD1. The V segment lost 6 bases and the J segment 5 bases; nucleotides outside the gene matches: 8. The CDR3 length is 14 residues. CDR1 is MNHNS and CDR2 is SASEGT in the germline V gene. As DNA, the CDR3 is TGTGCCAGCAGGGAAACAGGGGGGGGTTATGGCTACACCTTC. Encoded protein: CASRETGGGYGYTF.

The chain joins TRBV7-2 to TRBJ2-5, with 15 bases identical to TRBD2. The length of the CDR3 is 19 residues. The V gene end was trimmed by 5 bases and the J gene end by 5 bases; junction bases not matched to a gene: 15. CDR1 and CDR2 (germline): SGHTA, FQGNSA. The DNA of the CDR3 is TGTGCCAGCAGCCCCGGGGGACTAGCGGGGGGAATCGCAAAGGAGACCCAGTACTTC. Amino acids: CASSPGGLAGGIAKETQYF.

This sequence joins TRBV4-3 and TRBJ2-7; 7 bases are shared with TRBD2. Trimming at V came to 0 bases and at J to 2 bases, leaving 4 bases not matched to a gene. The CDR3 totals 15 residues. Germline CDR1 reads LGHNA; CDR2 reads YSLEER. The CDR3: CASSQDPAGAYEQYF. The CDR3 nucleotides read TGCGCCAGCAGCCAAGATCCCGCGGGAGCCTACGAGCAGTACTTC.

CDR3: CAISASRAGTGISTLPGYTF. The CDR3 DNA sequence: TGTGCCATCAGCGCTTCTAGGGCGGGGACAGGAATATCCACTCTACCTGGCTACACCTTC. V and J are TRBV10-3 and TRBJ1-2; the match to TRBD1 covers 8 bases. The CDR3 runs to 20 residues. J gave up 7 bases and V 6 bases, and 28 bases lay outside the gene matches. Germline V gene sequence: CDR1 ENHRY, CDR2 SYGVKD.

The chain employs TRBV9 and TRBJ2-5; D is uncertain. The CDR3 runs 14 residues. Trimming cost V 1 base and J 4 bases, with 11 bases left between them. Germline lookup yields CDR1 SGDLS and CDR2 YYNGEE. The chain's CDR3 is CASSVTSSPETQYF. The CDR3 DNA sequence: TGTGCCAGCAGCGTAACAAGTAGCCCAGAGACCCAGTACTTC.

V usage is TRBV11-2 and J usage is TRBJ2-2; 11 bases match TRBD2. V lost 0 bases and J lost 5; bases outside the gene matches: 14. The CDR3 extends over 20 amino acids. Germline loops: CDR1 SGHAT, CDR2 FQNNGV. The CDR3 region is CASSLELTSGIKARTGELFF. For the CDR3, the DNA is TGTGCCAGCAGCTTAGAGCTGACTAGCGGGATCAAGGCGCGGACCGGGGAGCTGTTTTTT.

On this clone itself: Other DNA sequences from this sample encode an identical CDR3 as well. The rearrangement links TRBV9 to TRBJ1-5, with TRBD1 as a possible D gene (6 bases). Germline values: CDR1 SGDLS, CDR2 YYNGEE. This CDR3 comprises 14 residues. Trimming cost V 3 bases and J 4 bases, with 11 bases left between them. CDR3 sequence (DNA): TGTGCCAGCAGCGCGACAGGCTCTAATCAGCCCCAGCATTTT. Protein: CASSATGSNQPQHF.

A remark on this clone: The sample carries other DNA sequences with the same CDR3. V and J are TRBV12-5 and TRBJ1-1; 8 nucleotides agree with TRBD1. V gave up 9 bases and J gave up 1 base; unmatched junction bases: 19. Germline CDR1 LGHNT, CDR2 FRNRAP. The CDR3 spans 18 residues. CDR3 loop: CASGPSSRQGIANTEAFF. Here the CDR3 DNA reads TGTGCTAGCGGTCCCTCGTCCCGACAGGGGATTGCGAACACTGAAGCTTTCTTT.